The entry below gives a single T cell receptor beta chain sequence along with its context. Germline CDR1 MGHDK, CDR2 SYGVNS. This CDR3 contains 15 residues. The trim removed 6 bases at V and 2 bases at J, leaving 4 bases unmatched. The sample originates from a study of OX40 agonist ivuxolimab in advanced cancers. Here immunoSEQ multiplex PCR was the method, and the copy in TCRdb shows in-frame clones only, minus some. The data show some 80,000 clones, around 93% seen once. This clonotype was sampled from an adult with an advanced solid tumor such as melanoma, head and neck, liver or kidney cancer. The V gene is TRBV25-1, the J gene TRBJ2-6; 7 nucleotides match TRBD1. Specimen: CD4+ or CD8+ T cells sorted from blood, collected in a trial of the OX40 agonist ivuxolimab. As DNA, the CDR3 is TGTGCCAGCAGAGGAACAGGGGCTGGGGCCAACGTCCTGACTTTC. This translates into CASRGTGAGANVLTF.